This T cell receptor beta chain came from a study of CD8 T cells in Susac syndrome. At the level of the study: Within the sequenced Susac syndrome patient group, six exhibited active disease and roughly eight were in remission.

The CDR3 loop spans 14 amino acids. Germline CDR1 and CDR2: SGHRS and YFSETQ. V was trimmed by 0 bases and J by 5 bases, leaving 9 bases between them. Reverse transcription of 0.5 to 1 ug RNA was performed with random hexamers. The CDR3 of TCR beta was amplified by immunoSEQ multiplex PCR across 54 Vbeta and 13 Jbeta. TCRdb redid the calling of the immunoSEQ multiplex PCR reads with MiXCR, one entry per CDR3 protein. The sample holds approximately 180,000 distinct CDR3 sequences; 90% to 95% are singletons and the top ten take around 0.085%. The chain has TRBV5-1 and TRBJ2-4, with D hard to call. Sequencing was done on a sample of CD4+ T cells from PBMCs. The TCR was taken from a human donor with Susac syndrome. CDR3 coding DNA: TGCGCCAGCAGCTTGGTTGGCCAGGAAAACATTCAGTACTTC. Translating it yields CASSLVGQENIQYF.